What follows describes a single T cell receptor (beta chain). Its specificity is unknown. This record belongs to a study of T cells in localized non-small cell lung cancer. Study findings and constraints: Researchers found a median around 50 of the top 100 tumor clones in adjacent lung. Sequencing involved a lone tumor region, leaving heterogeneity possible. Higher blood T cell density tracked longer overall survival. Uninvolved nearby lung showed the greatest T cell clonality, exceeding that found in tumor.

Assay used: immunoSEQ multiplex PCR; TCRdb lists only in-frame clones, some missing. The table shows 7,000 to 9,000 clones, with over 85% occurring only once. The TCR comes from a woman aged 40-70 years with stage I lung adenocarcinoma. Sequenced here: peripheral blood, sampled before any cancer treatment.

CDR3 DNA: TGTGCCAGCAGGAGACAGGGGGCCAGCGAAAAACTGTTTTTT. Encoded protein: CASRRQGASEKLFF. The chain couples TRBV2 to TRBJ1-4, with 10 bases matching TRBD1. Germline V lookup: CDR1 SNHLY, CDR2 FYNNEI. The CDR3 extends over 14 amino acids. V lost 6 bases and J lost 8; bases outside the gene matches: 6.